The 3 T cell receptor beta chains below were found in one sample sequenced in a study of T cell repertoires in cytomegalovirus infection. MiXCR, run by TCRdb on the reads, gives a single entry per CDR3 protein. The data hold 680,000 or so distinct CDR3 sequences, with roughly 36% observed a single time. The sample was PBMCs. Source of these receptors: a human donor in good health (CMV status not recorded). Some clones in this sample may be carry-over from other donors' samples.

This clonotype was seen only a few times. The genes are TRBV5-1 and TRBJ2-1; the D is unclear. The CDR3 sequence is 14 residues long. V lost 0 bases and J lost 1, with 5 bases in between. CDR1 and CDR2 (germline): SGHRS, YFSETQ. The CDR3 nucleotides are TGCGCCAGCAGCTTGGAGGGTTCCTACAATGAGCAGTTCTTC. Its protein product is CASSLEGSYNEQFF. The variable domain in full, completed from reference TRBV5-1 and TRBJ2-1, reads KAGVTQTPRYLIKTRGQQVTLSCSPISGHRSVSWYQQTPGQGLQFLFEYFSETQRNKGNFPGRFSGRQFSNSRSEMNVSTLELGDSALYLCASSLEGSYNEQFFGPGTRLTVL.

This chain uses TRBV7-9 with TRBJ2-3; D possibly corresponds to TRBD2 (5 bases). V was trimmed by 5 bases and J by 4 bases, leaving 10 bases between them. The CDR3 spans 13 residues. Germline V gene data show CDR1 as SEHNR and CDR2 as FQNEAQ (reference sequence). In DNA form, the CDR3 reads TGTGCCAGCAGCCCAGAGGGAGCAGATACGCAGTATTTT. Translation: CASSPEGADTQYF.

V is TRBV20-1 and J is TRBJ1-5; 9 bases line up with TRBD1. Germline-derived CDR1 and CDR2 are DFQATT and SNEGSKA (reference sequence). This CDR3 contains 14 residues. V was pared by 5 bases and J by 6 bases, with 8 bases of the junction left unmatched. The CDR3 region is CSALDRGIGQPQHF. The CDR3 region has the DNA TGCAGTGCTCTCGACAGGGGGATTGGTCAGCCCCAGCATTTT.